This T cell receptor (beta chain) comes out of a study of shared clonotypes between healthy human individuals. General study points: Measured sharing among donors was expected to vary with sequencing depth.

Germline CDR1 is SNHLY and CDR2 is FYNNEI. Trimming left V 6 bases short and J 9 bases short, with 11 bases between. The CDR3 is 11 residues long. TCRdb's copy holds only in-frame clones and misses some; the assay was immunoSEQ multiplex PCR. The sample comprises about 2 million clones, 85% to 95% of which are singletons, and roughly 0.13% rests with the top ten. About this clone itself: Its antigen is unidentified.

The chain carries TRBV2 and TRBJ2-5; D remains unclear. Sequenced material: naive CD4+ T cells sorted from blood. Stated subset: CD45RA+ positively selected. This sequence originates from a young man in good health. The CDR3 spells CASRELGSQYF. The CDR3 nucleotides are TGTGCCAGCAGAGAACTGGGGTCCCAGTACTTC.